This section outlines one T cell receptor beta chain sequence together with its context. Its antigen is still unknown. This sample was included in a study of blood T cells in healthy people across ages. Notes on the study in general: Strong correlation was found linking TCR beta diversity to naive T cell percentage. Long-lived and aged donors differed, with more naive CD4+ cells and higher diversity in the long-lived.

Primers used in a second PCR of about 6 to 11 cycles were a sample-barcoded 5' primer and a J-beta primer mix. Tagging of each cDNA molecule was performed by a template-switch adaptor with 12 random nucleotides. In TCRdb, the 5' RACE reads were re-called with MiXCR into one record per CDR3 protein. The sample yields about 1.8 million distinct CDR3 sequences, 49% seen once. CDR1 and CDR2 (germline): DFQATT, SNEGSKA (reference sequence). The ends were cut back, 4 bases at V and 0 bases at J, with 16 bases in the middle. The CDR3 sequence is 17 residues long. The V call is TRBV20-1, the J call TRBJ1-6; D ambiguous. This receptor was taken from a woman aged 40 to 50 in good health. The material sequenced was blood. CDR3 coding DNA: TGCAGTGCTAACCGGGCCGGCCGAGGCTCCTATAATTCACCCCTCCACTTT. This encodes CSANRAGRGSYNSPLHF.